What follows describes a single T cell receptor (beta chain). Trimming shortened V by 9 bases and J by 1 base, and 15 bases separated the two germline ends. The V gene's germline CDR1 is ENHRY and CDR2 SYGVKD. The CDR3 loop spans 14 amino acids. Data came from immunoSEQ multiplex PCR; TCRdb stores just in-frame clones and leaves some out. Of more than 35,000 clones listed, 86% are singletons. The data were taken from a study of OX40 agonist ivuxolimab in advanced cancers. About the research overall: The drug used for patients, ivuxolimab, was an agonistic anti-OX40 (CD134) antibody.

The gene calls are TRBV10-3 and TRBJ1-1, with D possibly being TRBD1 (5 bases). The TCR originated in an adult with an advanced solid tumor such as melanoma, head and neck, liver or kidney cancer. The starting material was CD4+ or CD8+ T cells sorted from blood, obtained in a trial of the OX40 agonist ivuxolimab. The CDR3 sequence: CAIFSGGQNTEAFF. The CDR3 DNA reads TGTGCCATTTTTTCGGGCGGACAGAACACTGAAGCTTTCTTT.